A single sample gave rise to the 32 T cell receptor beta chains below, sequenced in a study of blood T cell repertoires in COVID-19. Libraries were prepared by immunoSEQ multiplex PCR; TCRdb keeps only in-frame clonotypes and omits some of them. The table has approximately 240,000 clones, 80% to 95% seen once. The sequencing input was peripheral blood. These receptors were taken from a man aged 30 to 39 with COVID-19, enrolled during active disease.

The chain joins TRBV3-1 (or the pseudogene TRBV3-2) to TRBJ2-1; 9 positions match TRBD1. The trim removed 4 bases at V and 7 bases at J, leaving 11 bases unmatched. Germline lookup yields CDR1 LGHDT and CDR2 YNNKEL (reference sequence). The CDR3 extends over 16 amino acids. CDR3 protein: CASSPTGGGQVNEQFF. DNA of the CDR3: TGTGCCAGCAGCCCGACAGGGGGAGGGCAAGTGAATGAGCAGTTCTTC.

The chain has TRBV11-2 and TRBJ2-3, with 13 bases aligning to TRBD2. V lost 5 bases, J lost 6 bases, and 5 bases stayed unmatched. This CDR3 has 15 amino acids. Germline V CDR1 and CDR2: SGHAT, FQNNGV. CDR3 coding DNA: TGTGCCAGCAGCCTACTAGCGGGGGGGATCGATACGCAGTATTTT. This sequence encodes CASSLLAGGIDTQYF.

The chain employs TRBV18 and TRBJ2-5; D is ambiguous. The germline gives CDR1 KGHSH, CDR2 LQKENI. The CDR3 totals 13 residues. Between the trimmed V and J ends, which lost 3 bases and 4 bases, there was a span of 9 bases. The CDR3 here is CASSPDSGETQYF. CDR3 coding DNA: TGTGCCAGCTCACCGGATTCGGGAGAGACCCAGTACTTC.

The chain joins TRBV4-1 to TRBJ1-2; TRBD1 matches 10 bases. Trimming removed 4 bases from V and 4 bases from J; junction bases left unmatched: 12. This CDR3 spans 17 amino acids. CDR1 and CDR2 from the germline V gene are MGHRA and YSYEKL. The CDR3 is CASSLVYGTGDFYGYTF. The CDR3 region has the DNA TGCGCCAGCAGCCTTGTTTACGGGACAGGGGATTTCTATGGCTACACCTTC.

The chain uses TRBV9 and TRBJ1-2; the D gene is possibly TRBD1 (6 bases). Trimming shortened V by 3 bases and J by 3 bases, and 15 bases separated the two germline ends. From germline, CDR1 is SGDLS and CDR2 YYNGEE. CDR3 length: 15 amino acids. Here the CDR3 reads CASSAPTGTDYGYTF. In DNA form, the CDR3 reads TGTGCCAGCAGCGCACCGACAGGAACGGACTATGGCTACACCTTC.

The rearrangement uses TRBV3-1 (or the pseudogene TRBV3-2) and TRBJ1-1; 9 positions match TRBD1. The J segment lost 8 bases and the V segment lost 4 bases, leaving 5 bases of the junction unmatched. Germline assignment: CDR1 LGHDT and CDR2 YNNKEL (reference sequence). The CDR3 length is 13 residues. In DNA form, the CDR3 reads TGTGCCAGCAGCCTTTCCGGGACAGGGGAAGCTTTCTTT. It encodes CASSLSGTGEAFF.

The chain links TRBV27 to TRBJ2-5; weak D call: TRBD2 (6 bases). Germline V gives CDR1 MNHEY, CDR2 SMNVEV (reference sequence). Trimming pared 5 bases from V and 5 bases from J, leaving 12 bases between. The CDR3 is made up of 13 amino acids. The CDR3 DNA is TGTGCCAGCAGTGAGGCAGGGAGGGAGACCCAGTACTTC. Its translation: CASSEAGRETQYF.

V and J are TRBV6-5 and TRBJ1-5; D may be TRBD1 (5 bases). Germline V gives CDR1 MNHEY, CDR2 SVGAGI. There are 15 residues in the CDR3. V lost 6 bases to trimming and J lost 6 bases, with 18 bases between them. CDR3 in amino acids: CASSLEGSGGQPQHF. The CDR3 nucleotides read TGTGCCAGCAGCCTGGAAGGCTCGGGGGGTCAGCCCCAGCATTTT.

The chain combines TRBV5-6 with TRBJ1-4; 7 nucleotides line up with TRBD1. This CDR3 spans 14 amino acids. The germline V gene has CDR1 SGHDT and CDR2 YYEEEE. The V and J ends lost 1 base and 7 bases, in that order; junction bases with no gene match: 4. CDR3 protein: CASSLTGVSEKLFF. CDR3 DNA sequence: TGTGCCAGCAGCTTGACAGGGGTTAGTGAAAAACTGTTTTTT. Complete variable domain (other parts from reference TRBV5-6 and TRBJ1-4): DAGVTQSPTHLIKTRGQQVTLRCSPKSGHDTVSWYQQALGQGPQFIFQYYEEEERQRGNFPDRFSGHQFPNYSSELNVNALLLGDSALYLCASSLTGVSEKLFFGSGTQLSVL.

CDR3 in DNA: TGTGCCAGCAGCTTAAAATTGGACAGCTCCCAATCACCCCTCCACTTT. Translation: CASSLKLDSSQSPLHF. V and J are TRBV7-6 and TRBJ1-6, with a possible D match to TRBD1 (6 bases). The CDR3 sequence is 16 residues long. The germline CDR1 and CDR2 sequences are SGHVS and FNYEAQ. V dropped 2 bases and J dropped 10 bases, with 18 bases sitting between them.

The chain is built from TRBV13 and TRBJ1-5; tentative D call: TRBD1 (5 bases). This CDR3 has 16 amino acids. The germline V and J ends were trimmed by 5 bases and 1 base, with 15 bases remaining between them. CDR1 and CDR2 (germline): PRHDT, FYEKMQ (reference sequence). The CDR3 sequence: CASSPFDSVSNQPQHF. CDR3 nucleotide sequence: TGTGCCAGCAGCCCCTTCGACAGTGTGAGCAATCAGCCCCAGCATTTT.

The chain links TRBV18 to TRBJ2-3; possible D gene TRBD1, 5 bases. This CDR3 is built from 16 residues. Deletions cut 3 bases from V and 0 bases from J, with 13 bases between. Germline-derived CDR1 and CDR2 are KGHSH and LQKENI. CDR3 region: CASSPQVGASTDTQYF. DNA of the CDR3: TGTGCCAGCTCACCCCAGGTTGGGGCTAGCACAGATACGCAGTATTTT.

The chain combines TRBV10-2 with TRBJ2-7; possible D gene TRBD1, 6 bases. The CDR3 is 13 residues long. Germline V gene sequence: CDR1 WSHSY, CDR2 SAAADI. V lost 1 base, J lost 4 bases, and 8 bases lay in between. The chain's CDR3 is CASSEWQGYEQYF. Written as DNA, the CDR3 is TGCGCCAGCAGTGAGTGGCAGGGGTACGAGCAGTACTTC.

This clone appeared a single time. The rearrangement joins TRBV19 to TRBJ1-1, with 12 bases identical to TRBD1. The germline V gene encodes CDR1 LNHDA and CDR2 SQIVND (reference sequence). V trimming: 7 bases; J trimming: 4 bases; junction bases outside the gene matches: 22. This CDR3 has 20 residues. CDR3 nucleotides: TGTGCCAGTAAGGACACCGGGACAGGGGGCTCCCAGGGGCGGGGCACTGAAGCTTTCTTT. It codes for CASKDTGTGGSQGRGTEAFF. Based on the CDR3 plus reference TRBV19 and TRBJ1-1, the full variable domain is DGGITQSPKYLFRKEGQNVTLSCEQNLNHDAMYWYRQDPGQGLRLIYYSQIVNDFQKGDIAEGYSVSREKKESFPLTVTSAQKNPTAFYLCASKDTGTGGSQGRGTEAFFGQGTRLTVV.

The rearrangement joins TRBV27 to TRBJ1-1, with TRBD1 as a possible D gene (5 bases). The CDR3 is 15 residues long. Trimming took off 1 base at V and 5 bases at J, with 14 bases between the two ends. CDR1 is MNHEY, CDR2 SMNVEV, per germline (reference sequence). The CDR3 DNA reads as TGTGCCAGCAGTTTATGGGGCGGGAGATTGACTGAAGCTTTCTTT. It is translated as CASSLWGGRLTEAFF.

The chain couples TRBV9 to TRBJ1-2; 10 bases map to TRBD1. The CDR3 length is 16 residues. Unmatched junction bases numbered 10, after V lost 4 bases and J lost 4 bases. Germline values: CDR1 SGDLS, CDR2 YYNGEE. CDR3 in amino acids: CASSPLGTGDPYGYTF. The DNA of the CDR3 is TGTGCCAGCAGCCCCCTAGGGACAGGGGATCCCTATGGCTACACCTTC.

The gene calls are TRBV6-4 and TRBJ1-2; the D gene is possibly TRBD1 (5 bases). V lost 5 bases, J lost 3 bases, and 13 bases lay in between. This CDR3 comprises 14 residues. The V gene's germline CDR1 is MRHNA and CDR2 SNTAGT. CDR3 residues: CASSRPPGHYGYTF. The CDR3 DNA follows: TGTGCCAGCAGTCGCCCCCCAGGGCACTATGGCTACACCTTC.

J is TRBJ2-7 and V is TRBV11-2; tentatively, D is TRBD1 (5 bases). Trimming removed 1 base from V and 3 bases from J, with 13 bases in between. Germline loops: CDR1 SGHAT, CDR2 FQNNGV. CDR3 length: 15 residues. CDR3 protein: CASSLGPRQLYEQYF. CDR3 sequence (DNA): TGTGCCAGCAGCTTAGGCCCGAGACAGCTCTACGAGCAGTACTTC. Full variable domain (remainder filled in from reference TRBV11-2 and TRBJ2-7): EAGVAQSPRYKIIEKRQSVAFWCNPISGHATLYWYQQILGQGPKLLIQFQNNGVVDDSQLPKDRFSAERLKGVDSTLKIQPAKLEDSAVYLCASSLGPRQLYEQYFGPGTRLTVT.

The chain's CDR3 is CASSQPVGGSTYNEQFF. The CDR3 nucleotides read TGTGCCAGTAGTCAACCGGTCGGCGGGAGTACCTACAATGAGCAGTTCTTC. The chain has TRBV19 and TRBJ2-1; 7 bases are shared with TRBD2. The CDR3 covers 17 residues. V dropped 5 bases and J dropped 2; count of bases not matched to a gene: 12. Germline CDR1 is LNHDA and CDR2 is SQIVND (reference sequence).

This chain uses TRBV6-5 with TRBJ1-4, with D unresolved. The CDR3 runs to 16 residues. Germline V gene data show CDR1 as MNHEY and CDR2 as SVGAGI. V gave up 4 bases and J gave up 0 bases, with 12 bases separating them. CDR3 in amino acids: CASSSLSFPTNEKLFF. Here the CDR3 DNA reads TGTGCCAGCAGTTCCCTTTCCTTCCCAACTAATGAAAAACTGTTTTTT.

The chain couples TRBV7-6 to TRBJ2-3, with 12 nucleotides matching TRBD1. The CDR3 has 17 amino acids. Germline CDR1 SGHVS, CDR2 FNYEAQ. Germline trimming cut 1 base from V and 4 bases from J; bases unmatched to any gene: 6. The CDR3 DNA reads TGTGCCAGCAGCTTAGGCCGGGGGACAGGGGGCTCAGATACGCAGTATTTT. As protein: CASSLGRGTGGSDTQYF. The complete variable domain, with remaining parts taken from reference TRBV7-6 and TRBJ2-3, reads GAGVSQSPRYKVTKRGQDVALRCDPISGHVSLYWYRQALGQGPEFLTYFNYEAQQDKSGLPNDRFSAERPEGSISTLTIQRTEQRDSAMYRCASSLGRGTGGSDTQYFGPGTRLTVL.

This chain connects TRBV5-1 to TRBJ1-6; TRBD1 matches 10 bases. CDR3 length: 16 amino acids. V shed 4 bases, J shed 7 bases, and the junction held 8 bases outside the gene matches. Per the germline V gene, CDR1 is SGHRS and CDR2 is YFSETQ. The CDR3: CASSTWTGGKNSPLHF. The DNA of the CDR3 is TGCGCCAGCAGCACCTGGACAGGGGGTAAAAATTCACCCCTCCACTTT. The full variable domain, its missing parts supplied by reference TRBV5-1 and TRBJ1-6, is KAGVTQTPRYLIKTRGQQVTLSCSPISGHRSVSWYQQTPGQGLQFLFEYFSETQRNKGNFPGRFSGRQFSNSRSEMNVSTLELGDSALYLCASSTWTGGKNSPLHFGNGTRLTVT.

J is TRBJ1-1 and V is TRBV6-1; 7 positions match TRBD1. This CDR3 comprises 15 residues. The J segment lost 1 base and the V segment lost 2 bases, leaving 4 bases of the junction unmatched. The germline gives CDR1 MNHNS, CDR2 SASEGT. CDR3 sequence reads: CASSEMAGGNTEAFF. In DNA, the CDR3 is TGTGCCAGCAGTGAAATGGCAGGGGGGAACACTGAAGCTTTCTTT.

This chain connects TRBV6-5 to TRBJ2-5, with 8 bases identical to TRBD1. The CDR3 covers 15 residues. J lost 4 bases, V lost 2 bases, and 6 bases had no gene match. In germline, CDR1 is MNHEY, CDR2 SVGAGI. The CDR3 bases are TGTGCCAGCAGTTACGCCCCGGACAGGGCAGAGACCCAGTACTTC. Translating it yields CASSYAPDRAETQYF.

The rearrangement links TRBV25-1 to TRBJ1-2; 12 bases fit TRBD1. The germline gives CDR1 MGHDK, CDR2 SYGVNS. The CDR3 is 15 amino acids. The junction had 8 bases not matched to a gene; V was cut back by 7 bases and J by 5 bases. The CDR3 reads CASTGGGQGAYGYTF. The CDR3 nucleotides read TGTGCCAGCACCGGAGGGGGACAGGGGGCGTATGGCTACACCTTC.

The genes are TRBV19 and TRBJ1-1; no firm D call. The CDR3 contains 13 residues. Germline CDR1 is LNHDA and CDR2 is SQIVND (reference sequence). V was cut by 3 bases and J by 5 bases, with 10 bases left in between. CDR3 in DNA: TGTGCCAGTAGTATTATACGGAGTACTGAAGCTTTCTTT. It specifies CASSIIRSTEAFF.

This clone turned up a few times. The CDR3 here is CASSVLGGNYYGYTF. CDR3 nucleotides: TGCGCCAGCAGCGTATTAGGGGGCAATTACTATGGCTACACCTTC. J is TRBJ1-2 and V is TRBV5-1; TRBD1 aligns across 7 bases. The CDR3 has 15 residues. Germline lookup yields CDR1 SGHRS and CDR2 YFSETQ. V lost 4 bases to trimming and J lost 3 bases; unmatched junction nucleotides: 9. Full variable domain (remainder filled in from reference TRBV5-1 and TRBJ1-2): KAGVTQTPRYLIKTRGQQVTLSCSPISGHRSVSWYQQTPGQGLQFLFEYFSETQRNKGNFPGRFSGRQFSNSRSEMNVSTLELGDSALYLCASSVLGGNYYGYTFGSGTRLTVV.

Regarding this clone: The junction shows a germline mismatch at one end, possibly a read error. The CDR3 loop reads CASGYVPGQGDRGYGYTF. In nucleotides, the CDR3 is TGTGCCAGCGGTTACGTCCCGGGACAGGGGGACAGAGGGTATGGCTACACCTTC. V gene TRBV6-2 or TRBV6-3 combines with J gene TRBJ1-2; 11 positions agree with TRBD1. The CDR3 has 18 amino acids. Per the germline V gene, CDR1 is MNHEY and CDR2 is SVGEGT.

The chain links TRBV3-1 (or the pseudogene TRBV3-2) to TRBJ2-5; the D is unclear. With 4 bases removed from V and 2 bases from J, the gap between germline ends came to 5 bases. The length of the CDR3 is 12 residues. CDR1 LGHDT and CDR2 YNNKEL come from the germline V gene (reference sequence). The DNA of the CDR3 is TGTGCCAGCAGCCCCCGTCAAGAGACCCAGTACTTC. Amino acid sequence: CASSPRQETQYF.

This clone was counted only a few times. The chain carries TRBV4-1 and TRBJ2-1; 7 nucleotides agree with TRBD1. V gave up 4 bases and J gave up 5 bases; unmatched junction bases: 5. Germline lookup yields CDR1 MGHRA and CDR2 YSYEKL. The CDR3 runs 14 residues. The CDR3 loop reads CASSRGGRDNEQFF. CDR3 in DNA: TGCGCCAGCAGCCGAGGGGGCAGGGACAATGAGCAGTTCTTC.

This chain uses TRBV19 with TRBJ2-2, with D perhaps TRBD2 (5 bases). CDR1 is LNHDA, CDR2 SQIVND, per germline (reference sequence). Trimming shortened V by 6 bases and J by 1 base, and 15 bases separated the two germline ends. The CDR3 is 16 amino acids. In DNA form, the CDR3 reads TGTGCCAGTAGGGGAAGGAAGGACTTGAACACCGGGGAGCTGTTTTTT. It encodes CASRGRKDLNTGELFF. The variable domain in full, with the rest retrieved from reference TRBV19 and TRBJ2-2, is DGGITQSPKYLFRKEGQNVTLSCEQNLNHDAMYWYRQDPGQGLRLIYYSQIVNDFQKGDIAEGYSVSREKKESFPLTVTSAQKNPTAFYLCASRGRKDLNTGELFFGEGSRLTVL.

CDR3: CASSYRDSDYDEQFF. The CDR3 DNA follows: TGTGCCAGCAGCTACCGGGACAGCGATTATGATGAGCAGTTCTTC. The chain joins TRBV7-9 to TRBJ2-1; TRBD1 aligns across 7 bases. J gave up 8 bases and V 4 bases, and 11 bases lay outside the gene matches. This CDR3 contains 15 residues. Germline assignment: CDR1 SEHNR and CDR2 FQNEAQ (reference sequence).